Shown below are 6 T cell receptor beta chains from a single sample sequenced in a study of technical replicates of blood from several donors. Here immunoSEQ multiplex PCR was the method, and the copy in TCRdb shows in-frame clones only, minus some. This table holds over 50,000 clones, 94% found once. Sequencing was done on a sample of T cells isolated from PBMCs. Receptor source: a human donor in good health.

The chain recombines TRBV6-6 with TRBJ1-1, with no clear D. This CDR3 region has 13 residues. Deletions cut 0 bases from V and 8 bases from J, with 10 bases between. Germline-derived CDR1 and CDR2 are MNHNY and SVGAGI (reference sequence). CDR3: CASSYSSGWEAFF. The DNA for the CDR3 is TGTGCCAGCAGTTACTCCTCAGGCTGGGAAGCTTTCTTT.

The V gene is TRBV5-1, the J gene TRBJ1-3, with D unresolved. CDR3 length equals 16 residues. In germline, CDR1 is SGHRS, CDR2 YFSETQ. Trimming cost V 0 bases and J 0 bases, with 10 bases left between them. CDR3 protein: CASSLGYPSSGNTIYF. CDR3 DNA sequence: TGCGCCAGCAGCTTGGGGTACCCGAGCTCTGGAAACACCATATATTTT.

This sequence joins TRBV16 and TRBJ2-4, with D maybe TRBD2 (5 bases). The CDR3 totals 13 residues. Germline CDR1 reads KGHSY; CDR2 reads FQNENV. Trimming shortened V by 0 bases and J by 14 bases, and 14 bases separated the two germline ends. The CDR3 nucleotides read TGTGCCAGCAGCCAATCGCGGGTTATGCGTGAGTACTTC. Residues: CASSQSRVMREYF.

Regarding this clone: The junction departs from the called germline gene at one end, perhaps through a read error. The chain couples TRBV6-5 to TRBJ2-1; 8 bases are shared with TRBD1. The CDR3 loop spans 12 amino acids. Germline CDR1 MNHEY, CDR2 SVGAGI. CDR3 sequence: CASSYLGTGLIF. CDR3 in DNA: TGTGCCAGCAGTTACTTGGGGACAGGTCTGATCTTC.

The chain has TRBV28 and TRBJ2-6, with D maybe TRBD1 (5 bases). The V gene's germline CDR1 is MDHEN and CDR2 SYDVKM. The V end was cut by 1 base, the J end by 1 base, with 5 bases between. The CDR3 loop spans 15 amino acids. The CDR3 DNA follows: TGTGCCAGCAGTTTATCAGGGTCTGGGGCCAACGTCCTGACTTTC. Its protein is CASSLSGSGANVLTF.

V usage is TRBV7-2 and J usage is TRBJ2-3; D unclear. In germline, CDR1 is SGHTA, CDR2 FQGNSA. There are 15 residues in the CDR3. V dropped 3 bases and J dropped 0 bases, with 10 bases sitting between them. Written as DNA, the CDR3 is TGTGCCAGCAGCTTGGCGGCGGCTAGCACAGATACGCAGTATTTT. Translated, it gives CASSLAAASTDTQYF.